One sample yielded the 15 T cell receptor beta chains listed below, sequenced in a study of tissue T cells after allogeneic stem cell transplantation. Described time point: mouse harvest day 14 after allogeneic transplant. Tail vein injection delivered 10^7 T-cell-depleted bone marrow cells and 10^6 splenic CD5+ T cells. TCRdb's table, derived via immunoSEQ multiplex PCR, lists solely in-frame clones and lacks some. Altogether several thousand clones are present, 45% to 50% being singletons, with the ten largest covering roughly 16%. Material for sequencing was gut tissue. The origin of the receptors is a female BALB/c mouse given C57BL/6 T cells with graft-versus-host disease after an allogeneic hematopoietic cell transplant.

This clone was observed a few times. Gene names are the mouse ones. The sequenced fragment ends 1 residue before the CDR3 boundary, so the rest is inferred from the germline J gene. The V call is TRBV26, the J call TRBJ2-7, with 9 positions matching TRBD2. The ends lost 3 bases at V and 0 bases at J; junction bases unmatched: 3. Germline V gene sequence: CDR1 KGHPV, CDR2 FQNQEV (reference sequence). The CDR3 covers 15 residues. Incomplete CDR3 DNA: TGTGCCAGCAGTCTCTGGGGGGGGAGCTCCTATGAACAGTAC. It specifies CASSLWGGSSYEQY. The full CDR3 is CASSLWGGSSYEQYF.

Comment on this clone: Mouse gene names apply. The CDR3 end falls 1 residue outside the read, so it is completed with the germline J gene. This rearrangement joins TRBV12-2 to TRBJ2-4; no clear D. V lost 0 bases to trimming and J lost 0 bases, with 6 bases between them. The CDR3 covers 14 residues. Looked up from germline, CDR1 is SGHLS and CDR2 is HYDKME. The CDR3 sequence is CASSLENSQNTLYF. CDR3 DNA, as far as it was read: TGTGCCAGCTCTCTCGAGAACAGTCAAAACACCTTGTAC.

This clone was detected once. Gene names and germline refer to mouse. The observed sequence ends 1 residue before the CDR3 terminus, with the missing tail filled in from the germline J gene. V usage is TRBV19 and J usage is TRBJ2-2; the D call may be TRBD1 or TRBD2 (5 bases each). In germline, CDR1 is FNHDT, CDR2 SITEND (reference sequence). V was shortened by 2 bases and J by 0 bases, with 8 bases between the two germline ends. The CDR3 covers 15 residues. The CDR3 sequence is CASSMQGPNTGQLYF. The CDR3 DNA, read in part, is TGTGCCAGCAGTATGCAGGGACCAAACACCGGGCAGCTCTAC.

To note about this clone: These gene names are mouse names. The CDR3 extends 1 residue past the end of the read, so its final part is completed from the germline J gene. The gene calls are TRBV12-1 and TRBJ2-1; TRBD2 agrees at 11 bases. Trimming at V came to 4 bases and at J to 6 bases, leaving 4 bases not matched to a gene. CDR1 and CDR2 (germline): SGHSN, HYEKVE. The CDR3 contains 14 residues. The sequenced part of the CDR3 DNA is TGTGCCAGCTCCCTGACTGGGGGGGTTGCTGAGCAGTTC. Protein: CASSLTGGVAEQF. The complete CDR3 reads CASSLTGGVAEQFF.

As to this clone: Gene labels here are mouse ones. The read finishes 1 residue shy of the CDR3 end, and the germline J gene is used to complete it. The chain employs TRBV13-1 and TRBJ2-1, with 10 bases identical to TRBD2. V was clipped by 6 bases and J by 1 base; unmatched bases: 4. Germline CDR1 and CDR2: NSHNY and SYGAGN. The CDR3 is made up of 15 amino acids. The sequenced CDR3 bases are TGTGCCAGCATCCCGGGACTGGGGAACTATGCTGAGCAGTTC. Its translation is CASIPGLGNYAEQF. The whole CDR3 is CASIPGLGNYAEQFF.

Comment on this clone: These gene names are mouse names. Read data end 1 residue before the CDR3 end; the end is taken from the germline J gene. This rearrangement joins TRBV5 to TRBJ1-1, with 10 bases aligning to TRBD1. The length of the CDR3 is 13 residues. Trimming at V came to 5 bases and at J to 3 bases, leaving 0 bases not matched to a gene. Germline lookup yields CDR1 LGHNA and CDR2 YNLKQL (reference sequence). The sequenced part of the CDR3 DNA is TGTGCCAGCAGCGACAGGGGGCACACAGAAGTCTTC. Translated, it gives CASSDRGHTEVF. The complete CDR3 protein is CASSDRGHTEVFF.

Concerning this clone: The gene symbols are mouse symbols. The sequenced fragment ends 1 residue before the CDR3 boundary, so the rest is inferred from the germline J gene. The chain has TRBV3 and TRBJ2-7; no definite D call. Trimming left V 2 bases short and J 0 bases short, with 8 bases between. Looked up from germline, CDR1 is SNHLY and CDR2 is FYNGKV (reference sequence). CDR3 length equals 14 residues. CDR3 residues: CASSLKRSSYEQYF. Partial CDR3 DNA: TGTGCCAGCAGCTTAAAGAGGAGCTCCTATGAACAGTAC.

Worth noting for this clone: The gene names here belong to mouse. Read coverage stops 1 residue before the CDR3 terminus; the germline J gene supplies the remainder. V is TRBV26 and J is TRBJ2-7, with 8 positions matching TRBD1. Trimming took 6 bases from V and 5 from J; bases not matched to a gene: 3. Germline V gene sequence: CDR1 KGHPV, CDR2 FQNQEV (reference sequence). CDR3 length equals 12 residues. The DNA read from the CDR3 is TGTGCCAGCAGCCTGACAGGGGATGAACAGTAC. The encoded protein is CASSLTGDEQY. The whole CDR3 region reads CASSLTGDEQYF. Combining the CDR3 with reference TRBV26 and TRBJ2-7 gives the whole variable domain NSKVIQTPRYLVKGQGQKAKMRCIPEKGHPVVFWYQQNKNNEFKFLINFQNQEVLQQIDMTEKRFSAECPSNSPCSLEIQSSEAGDSALYLCASSLTGDEQYFGPGTRLTVL.

A remark on this clone: The genes and germline here are from mouse. The read ends 1 residue early relative to the CDR3; the germline J gene fills the gap. This chain connects TRBV3 to TRBJ2-3, with D possibly matching TRBD1 (5 bases). Germline CDR1 is SNHLY and CDR2 is FYNGKV (reference sequence). This CDR3 is 16 amino acids long. The ends were cut back, 1 base at V and 1 base at J, with 12 bases in the middle. The CDR3 spells CASSLGQGGGAETLYF. Incomplete CDR3 DNA: TGTGCCAGCAGCTTAGGGCAGGGAGGGGGTGCAGAAACGCTGTAT.

In its sample, this clone was seen a few times. The genes and germline here are from mouse. The CDR3 extends 1 residue past the end of the read, so its final part is completed from the germline J gene. The chain links TRBV26 to TRBJ2-5; D ambiguous. The germline gives CDR1 KGHPV, CDR2 FQNQEV (reference sequence). Trimming removed 2 bases at V and 7 bases at J, with 4 bases between. The CDR3 loop spans 11 amino acids. This chain's CDR3 is CASSLRNTQYF. The sequenced CDR3 bases are TGTGCCAGCAGTCTGCGAAACACCCAGTAC.

For this clone: The gene names here belong to mouse. The read ends 1 residue shy of where the CDR3 ends; the end is completed using the germline J gene. The genes are TRBV23 and TRBJ2-5; the D call TRBD2 from the table was never checked on the DNA. Looked up from germline, CDR1 is KGHTA and CDR2 is FQNQQP. The CDR3 runs to 14 residues. The sequenced part of the CDR3 DNA is TGCTCCAGCAGTCAATCGGGACTGGGGGACACCCAGTAC. Translating it yields CSSSQSGLGDTQY. The whole CDR3 sequence reads CSSSQSGLGDTQYF. The variable domain in full, with the rest retrieved from reference TRBV23 and TRBJ2-5, is DAAVTQKPRYLIKMKGQEAEMKCIPEKGHTAVFWYQQKQSKELKFLIYFQNQQPLDQIDMVKERFSAVCPSSSLCSLGIRTCEAEDSALYLCSSSQSGLGDTQYFGPGTRLLVL.

About this clone itself: The genes are named according to mouse. From the germline J gene comes the end of the CDR3, since the read stops 1 residue before it. The chain has TRBV26 and TRBJ1-6; 8 nucleotides align to TRBD1. TRBJ1-6 is labeled an ORF, and its function is uncertain. The CDR3 loop spans 15 amino acids. Losses at the gene ends were 2 bases for V and 5 bases for J; bases not matched to a gene: 2. Germline CDR1 is KGHPV and CDR2 is FQNQEV (reference sequence). Partial CDR3 DNA: TGTGCCAGCAGTCTGCGGACAGGGAATAATTCGCCCCTCTAC. As protein: CASSLRTGNNSPLY. The whole CDR3 protein is CASSLRTGNNSPLYF.

The sample holds a few counts of this clone. Gene names refer to mouse genes. The missing CDR3 end, 1 residue past where the read stops, is filled in from the germline J gene. The J gene is TRBJ1-3, the V gene TRBV3; 7 positions agree with TRBD1. Germline V lookup: CDR1 SNHLY, CDR2 FYNGKV (reference sequence). J lost 3 bases, V lost 6 bases, and 2 bases had no gene match. The CDR3 has 13 amino acids. The sequenced CDR3 bases are TGTGCCAGCAGAAGGACAGGTGGAAATACGCTCTAT. Its translation is CASRRTGGNTLY. The full CDR3 protein is CASRRTGGNTLYF.

About this clone: Gene names and germline refer to mouse. The CDR3 end falls 1 residue outside the read, so it is completed with the germline J gene. The V call is TRBV26, the J call TRBJ2-4; 10 nucleotides agree with TRBD2. CDR1 is KGHPV, CDR2 FQNQEV, per germline (reference sequence). V shed 6 bases and J 0 bases; nucleotides not matched to a gene: 3. The CDR3 covers 15 residues. CDR3 amino acids: CASSRDWGSQNTLYF. CDR3 DNA, as far as it was read: TGTGCCAGCAGCCGGGACTGGGGTAGTCAAAACACCTTGTAC.

This clone was picked up a small number of times. Gene names and germline refer to mouse. The read finishes 1 residue shy of the CDR3 end, and the germline J gene is used to complete it. The V and J genes are TRBV13-2 and TRBJ2-4, with 7 bases fitting TRBD2. Trimming took 4 bases from V and 2 from J; bases not matched to a gene: 1. CDR1 NNHNN and CDR2 SYGAGS come from the germline V gene (reference sequence). CDR3 length: 13 amino acids. This chain's CDR3 is CASGLGDQNTLYF. Incomplete CDR3 DNA: TGTGCCAGCGGTCTGGGGGATCAAAACACCTTGTAC.